The rows below give T cell receptor beta chains drawn from one sample of a study of cytomegalovirus exposure and HLA in healthy donors. The assay was immunoSEQ multiplex PCR, and TCRdb's table has in-frame clones only and misses some. The sample consists of about 150,000 clones, roughly four fifths of them appearing once. Material for sequencing was PBMCs. The source is a man between 18 and 35 years old in good health and CMV-seronegative. The CDR3 runs from the conserved cysteine through the conserved F or W. D genes are given only for firm matches. A clone size is listed for some rows: how often the clone was seen (once, few, many), or a class if it is expanded.

V gene	clone size	D gene	J gene	CDR3 protein	CDR3 DNA
TRBV6-1	.	.	TRBJ2-7	CASSESRGSYEQYF	TGTGCCAGCAGTGAATCTCGGGGTTCCTACGAGCAGTACTTC
TRBV28	.	.	TRBJ1-1	CASKEVMNTEAFF	TGTGCCAGCAAGGAGGTTATGAACACTGAAGCTTTCTTT
TRBV28	few	TRBD2	TRBJ2-3	CASSSSGTSGRAGTDTQYF	TGTGCCAGCAGTTCCTCCGGGACTAGCGGGAGGGCCGGCACAGATACGCAGTATTTT
TRBV27	.	TRBD2	TRBJ2-3	CASRPRLAVGTDTQYF	TGTGCCAGCAGGCCACGCCTAGCGGTGGGCACAGATACGCAGTATTTT
TRBV12-5	.	.	TRBJ2-7	CASGLTPGDEQYF	TGTGCTAGTGGCCTAACCCCGGGAGACGAGCAGTACTTC
TRBV6-5	.	TRBD1	TRBJ2-7	CASSYPLDRAYEQYF	TGTGCCAGCAGTTACCCCCTGGACAGGGCCTACGAGCAGTACTTC
TRBV30	.	TRBD2	TRBJ2-3	CAWRGGGTQYF	TGTGCCTGGAGGGGCGGGGGTACGCAGTATTTT
TRBV29-1	few	TRBD1	TRBJ2-5	CSVEGDSLETQYF	TGCAGCGTTGAGGGGGACAGTCTGGAGACCCAGTACTTC
TRBV5-5	.	TRBD1	TRBJ2-6	CASSLGTGRTSGANVLTF	TGTGCCAGCAGCTTGGGGACAGGGCGGACCTCTGGGGCCAACGTCCTGACTTTC
TRBV5-4	.	TRBD2	TRBJ2-7	CASRPPGLAGFYEQYF	TGTGCCAGCAGACCTCCGGGACTAGCGGGGTTCTACGAGCAGTACTTC
TRBV28	.	.	TRBJ2-5	CASSSNRGETQYF	TGTGCCAGCAGTTCAAACCGGGGAGAGACCCAGTACTTC
TRBV27	.	.	TRBJ1-6	CASTEGYYNSPLHF	TGTGCCAGCACGGAGGGGTACTATAATTCACCCCTCCACTTT
TRBV5-1	.	.	TRBJ1-5	CASSLSGRRNQPQHF	TGCGCCAGCAGCTTGAGCGGGCGACGGAATCAGCCCCAGCATTTT
TRBV7-2	.	TRBD2	TRBJ2-3	CASSQRLAGVTGDTQYF	TGTGCCAGCTCCCAAAGGCTAGCGGGAGTAACGGGGGATACGCAGTATTTT
TRBV27	.	.	TRBJ1-6	CASSLRGASNSPLHF	TGTGCCAGCAGTTTAAGGGGTGCGAGTAATTCACCCCTCCACTTT
TRBV5-8	.	TRBD1	TRBJ1-2	CASSSTGAGYGYTF	TGTGCCAGCAGCTCGACAGGGGCGGGGTATGGCTACACCTTC
TRBV7-9	.	TRBD2	TRBJ2-7	CASSDGTSGIGQYF	TGTGCCAGCAGTGACGGGACTAGCGGGATCGGGCAGTACTTC
TRBV7-9	.	TRBD2	TRBJ2-5	CASKREGETQYF	TGTGCCAGCAAGCGGGAGGGTGAGACCCAGTACTTC
TRBV19	.	.	TRBJ2-3	CASITGEGTDTQYF	TGTGCCAGTATTACAGGAGAAGGCACAGATACGCAGTATTTT
TRBV11-3	few	TRBD2	TRBJ2-1	CASSSRPAGVGEQFF	TGTGCCAGCAGCTCCAGACCAGCGGGAGTCGGGGAGCAGTTCTTC
TRBV29-1	.	.	TRBJ2-5	CSGSWGQQETQYF	TGCAGCGGTTCGTGGGGGCAACAAGAGACCCAGTACTTC
TRBV5-6	.	TRBD2	TRBJ2-2	CASSPGLANTGELFF	TGTGCCAGCAGCCCTGGACTAGCGAACACCGGGGAGCTGTTTTTT
TRBV19	.	TRBD2	TRBJ2-3	CASSLLAGALDTQYF	TGTGCCAGTAGTTTGCTAGCGGGAGCCTTGGATACGCAGTATTTT
TRBV6-5	.	.	TRBJ2-2	CASSRGTLGAGELFF	TGTGCCAGCAGTAGAGGGACTCTCGGGGCCGGGGAGCTGTTTTTT
TRBV7-6	.	TRBD2	TRBJ2-2	CASSVAGGTGELFF	TGTGCCAGCAGTGTAGCGGGAGGTACCGGGGAGCTGTTTTTT
TRBV7-2	.	TRBD1	TRBJ1-3	CASSLRQGENTIYF	TGTGCCAGCAGCTTAAGGCAGGGGGAAAACACCATATATTTT
TRBV30	.	TRBD1	TRBJ2-7	CAFDRAYEQYF	TGTGCCTTCGACAGGGCCTACGAGCAGTACTTC
TRBV14	.	.	TRBJ1-1	CASSQGTGSNTEAFF	TGTGCCAGCAGCCAAGGAACGGGATCGAACACTGAAGCTTTCTTT
TRBV6-1	.	.	TRBJ2-2	CASSEAADTGELFF	TGTGCCAGCAGTGAAGCGGCGGACACCGGGGAGCTGTTTTTT
TRBV6-5	.	.	TRBJ2-1	CASSYSVAQYNEQFF	TGTGCCAGCAGTTACTCCGTCGCCCAGTACAATGAGCAGTTCTTC
TRBV27	.	.	TRBJ2-7	CASSLPERPYEQYF	TGTGCCAGCAGTTTACCCGAGCGGCCCTACGAGCAGTACTTC
TRBV7-2	few	TRBD1	TRBJ2-4	CASSPMGQGQGIQYF	TGTGCCAGCAGCCCAATGGGACAGGGTCAAGGCATTCAGTACTTC
TRBV4-1	few	TRBD1	TRBJ2-4	CASSLLTGGAGKNIQYF	TGCGCCAGCAGCCTCCTGACAGGGGGCGCCGGGAAGAACATTCAGTACTTC
TRBV30	.	TRBD1	TRBJ1-5	CAWSRLDRAGQPQHF	TGTGCCTGGAGTCGGCTCGACAGGGCGGGTCAGCCCCAGCATTTT
TRBV7-8	.	TRBD1	TRBJ2-7	CASSLARSGTAYEQYF	TGTGCCAGCAGCTTAGCCCGTTCGGGGACAGCCTACGAGCAGTACTTC
TRBV4-2	.	TRBD2	TRBJ2-1	CASSRPRPLAGATSSYNEQFF	TGTGCCAGCAGCCGCCCCAGACCCCTAGCGGGAGCTACGAGCTCCTACAATGAGCAGTTCTTC
TRBV19	.	.	TRBJ2-7	CASSIDLGSYEQYF	TGTGCCAGTAGTATAGATCTAGGCAGCTACGAGCAGTACTTC
TRBV5-6	.	TRBD2	TRBJ2-1	CASSFGSGSNEQFF	TGTGCCAGCAGCTTTGGGAGCGGGAGCAATGAGCAGTTCTTC
TRBV2	.	TRBD1	TRBJ1-2	CASSPTGRRNYGYTF	TGTGCCAGCAGCCCGACAGGGAGGCGGAACTATGGCTACACCTTC
TRBV27	.	TRBD2	TRBJ2-5	CASSLYASGHQETQYF	TGTGCCAGCAGTTTATATGCTAGCGGGCACCAAGAGACCCAGTACTTC
TRBV2	.	.	TRBJ1-5	CASRVGGASGNQPQHF	TGTGCCAGCAGGGTGGGGGGGGCGAGTGGCAATCAGCCCCAGCATTTT
TRBV14	.	TRBD2	TRBJ2-2	CASSQELAGAGELFF	TGTGCCAGCAGCCAGGAACTAGCGGGAGCCGGGGAGCTGTTTTTT
TRBV27	.	.	TRBJ2-7	CASSPAGLYEQYF	TGTGCCAGTAGCCCTGCAGGGCTCTACGAGCAGTACTTC
TRBV28	once	.	TRBJ2-1	CASSPRRLGYNEQFF	TGTGCCAGCAGTCCCCGGCGACTAGGCTACAATGAGCAGTTCTTC
TRBV6-5	.	.	TRBJ2-2	CASSPENTGELFF	TGTGCCAGCAGTCCAGAGAACACCGGGGAGCTGTTTTTT
TRBV5-1	.	.	TRBJ2-3	CASSLGQEGTDTQYF	TGCGCCAGCAGCTTGGGACAGGAGGGCACAGATACGCAGTATTTT
TRBV5-1	.	TRBD1	TRBJ1-2	CASSPKTGGLGYGYTF	TGCGCCAGCAGCCCTAAGACAGGGGGCTTAGGCTATGGCTACACCTTC
TRBV5-1	.	.	TRBJ1-6	CASSFQESSYNSPLHF	TGCGCCAGCAGCTTTCAGGAAAGCTCCTATAATTCACCCCTCCACTTT
TRBV30	.	TRBD2	TRBJ2-1	CAWSGLAEGNEQFF	TGTGCCTGGAGTGGACTAGCGGAGGGGAATGAGCAGTTCTTC
TRBV9	.	TRBD2	TRBJ2-7	CASSVDGTSGGEQYF	TGTGCCAGCAGCGTAGACGGGACTAGCGGGGGGGAGCAGTACTTC
TRBV18	once	TRBD1	TRBJ1-5	CASSPAAPDRVNWQPQHF	TGTGCCAGCTCACCTGCGGCCCCGGACAGGGTGAACTGGCAGCCCCAGCATTTT
TRBV2	few	.	TRBJ1-3	CASSSRAFGNTIYF	TGTGCCAGCAGCTCCCGAGCTTTTGGAAACACCATATATTTT
TRBV6-5	.	.	TRBJ2-2	CASTPGQNTGELFF	TGTGCCAGCACCCCGGGACAGAACACCGGGGAGCTGTTTTTT
TRBV9	once	TRBD2	TRBJ2-3	CASSVRAGGTDTQYF	TGTGCCAGCAGCGTCCGAGCGGGAGGTACAGATACGCAGTATTTT
TRBV28	few	TRBD2	TRBJ2-1	CASSRLGPGLAGGLGEQFF	TGTGCCAGCAGCCGACTCGGCCCGGGACTAGCGGGAGGGCTCGGGGAGCAGTTCTTC
TRBV4-1	.	TRBD1	TRBJ2-7	CASSQPDRGGYEQYF	TGCGCCAGCAGCCAACCGGACAGGGGAGGCTACGAGCAGTACTTC
TRBV5-1	.	.	TRBJ2-6	CASSFSATAPLSGANVLTF	TGCGCCAGCAGCTTCAGCGCAACGGCTCCCCTCTCTGGGGCCAACGTCCTGACTTTC